This record looks at one T cell receptor (beta chain) sequence and its context. The CDR3 spans 13 residues. Trimming left V 6 bases short and J 6 bases short, with 15 bases between. Germline CDR1 is SGHTA and CDR2 is FQGNSA. These data come from a study of OX40 agonist ivuxolimab in advanced cancers. Here immunoSEQ multiplex PCR was the method, and the copy in TCRdb shows in-frame clones only, minus some. The table shows almost 90,000 clones, with about 83% occurring only once. The source material was CD4+ or CD8+ T cells sorted from blood, sampled in a trial of the OX40 agonist ivuxolimab. The V gene is TRBV7-2, the J gene TRBJ2-7; D is possibly TRBD1 (5 bases). The sequence was obtained from an adult with an advanced solid tumor such as melanoma, head and neck, liver or kidney cancer. CDR3 sequence reads: CASRQALGPEQYF. In nucleotides, the CDR3 is TGTGCCAGCAGACAGGCCCTAGGGCCCGAGCAGTACTTC.